These 16 T cell receptor beta chains were all obtained from the same sample, sequenced in a study of blood T cell repertoires in COVID-19. Sequencing used immunoSEQ multiplex PCR; TCRdb keeps in-frame clones, though not all of them. The sample consists of 65,000 to 90,000 clones, about nine tenths of them appearing once. Sequencing was done on a sample of peripheral blood. The receptor set was obtained from a human donor in a cohort sampled during active COVID-19.

In this sample, this clone turned up once. The rearrangement uses TRBV11-2 and TRBJ1-2; 7 bases match TRBD1. Germline V gene sequence: CDR1 SGHAT, CDR2 FQNNGV. V was pared by 5 bases and J by 1 base, with 7 bases of the junction left unmatched. CDR3 length: 15 residues. The CDR3 loop reads CASSHDRAGNYGYTF. CDR3 DNA: TGTGCCAGCAGCCACGACAGGGCGGGTAACTATGGCTACACCTTC.

V usage is TRBV11-2 and J usage is TRBJ2-5; 7 nucleotides agree with TRBD2. The V and J ends lost 7 bases and 2 bases, in that order; junction bases with no gene match: 7. Per germline, CDR1 SGHAT and CDR2 FQNNGV. This CDR3 has 14 amino acids. The CDR3 DNA reads TGTGCCAGCACCACCCCGGGACTACAAGAGACCCAGTACTTC. It is translated as CASTTPGLQETQYF.

The rearrangement links TRBV28 to TRBJ1-5; the D is unclear. Trimming stripped 6 bases from V and 4 bases from J, with 16 bases between. Germline V lookup: CDR1 MDHEN, CDR2 SYDVKM. The CDR3 is 15 residues long. CDR3 in DNA: TGTGCCAGCAGGGAAGGAGACCTTCCTAATCAGCCCCAGCATTTT. This translates into CASREGDLPNQPQHF.

The count of this clone is one. The V gene is TRBV5-1, the J gene TRBJ2-7, with a tentative D call TRBD1 (6 bases). The V end lost 0 bases, the J end lost 4 bases, and 11 bases lay between the germline ends. The CDR3 totals 14 residues. Germline V gene lookup returns CDR1 SGHRS and CDR2 YFSETQ. CDR3 loop: CASSLEAGEYEQYF. The CDR3 nucleotides read TGCGCCAGCAGCTTGGAGGCAGGGGAGTACGAGCAGTACTTC. The full variable domain, in which reference TRBV5-1 and TRBJ2-7 provide the parts outside the CDR3, is KAGVTQTPRYLIKTRGQQVTLSCSPISGHRSVSWYQQTPGQGLQFLFEYFSETQRNKGNFPGRFSGRQFSNSRSEMNVSTLELGDSALYLCASSLEAGEYEQYFGPGTRLTVT.

The genes are TRBV19 and TRBJ2-3, with TRBD2 identical over 12 bases. V gave up 3 bases and J gave up 6 bases; unmatched junction bases: 7. CDR1 and CDR2 from the germline V gene are LNHDA and SQIVND (reference sequence). The CDR3 consists of 16 residues. The CDR3 sequence: CASSIGPSGGGDTQYF. CDR3 nucleotides: TGTGCCAGTAGTATCGGCCCTAGCGGGGGGGGTGATACGCAGTATTTT.

The rearrangement links TRBV3-1 (or the pseudogene TRBV3-2) to TRBJ1-1; no reliable D call. V was cut by 3 bases and J by 6 bases, with 14 bases left in between. Germline CDR1 is LGHDT and CDR2 is YNNKEL (reference sequence). CDR3 size: 14 residues. CDR3 residues: CASSQEGGAAEAFF. CDR3 bases: TGTGCCAGCAGCCAGGAAGGTGGAGCGGCTGAAGCTTTCTTT.

The chain combines TRBV5-1 with TRBJ2-7; 9 positions agree with TRBD1. The junction had 5 bases not matched to a gene; V was cut back by 5 bases and J by 2 bases. This CDR3 contains 14 residues. Germline assignment: CDR1 SGHRS and CDR2 YFSETQ. Here the CDR3 DNA reads TGCGCCAGCAGGTGGACAGGGGAGCCCTACGAGCAGTACTTC. Its protein product is CASRWTGEPYEQYF.

The rearrangement joins TRBV5-1 to TRBJ2-2; TRBD1 matches at 7 bases. The V segment lost 1 base and the J segment 2 bases; nucleotides outside the gene matches: 2. Germline assignment: CDR1 SGHRS and CDR2 YFSETQ. This CDR3 comprises 15 residues. The DNA for the CDR3 is TGCGCCAGCAGCTTGTGGACAGGTAACACCGGGGAGCTGTTTTTT. Residues: CASSLWTGNTGELFF.

The chain uses TRBV9 and TRBJ1-1, with D tentatively TRBD1 (6 bases). Trimming took off 5 bases at V and 3 bases at J, with 11 bases between the two ends. The germline gives CDR1 SGDLS, CDR2 YYNGEE. The CDR3 contains 13 residues. This CDR3 is CASSLTGHTEAFF. In DNA form, the CDR3 reads TGTGCCAGCAGTTTAACAGGGCACACTGAAGCTTTCTTT.

The CDR3 loop is CSISGGSTDTQYF. CDR3 nucleotides: TGCAGCATTAGCGGGGGTTCCACAGATACGCAGTATTTT. The chain employs TRBV29-1 and TRBJ2-3; the match to TRBD2 covers 9 bases. The J segment lost 2 bases and the V segment lost 8 bases, leaving 5 bases of the junction unmatched. Germline loops: CDR1 SQVTM, CDR2 ANQGSEA. The CDR3 spans 13 residues.

The chain links TRBV6-6 to TRBJ1-5; 8 positions agree with TRBD1. Germline CDR1 MNHNY, CDR2 SVGAGI (reference sequence). The CDR3 is 19 amino acids. V dropped 6 bases and J dropped 3; count of bases not matched to a gene: 19. The CDR3: CASSSHLPPRQGLNQPQHF. DNA of the CDR3: TGTGCCAGCAGCTCCCACCTCCCGCCGCGACAGGGGCTCAATCAGCCCCAGCATTTT.

This sequence joins TRBV9 and TRBJ2-2, with D perhaps matching TRBD1 (5 bases). Trimming took 0 bases from V and 6 from J, leaving 6 bases between them. This CDR3 comprises 13 residues. Germline V gene lookup returns CDR1 SGDLS and CDR2 YYNGEE. DNA for the CDR3: TGTGCCAGCAGCGTAGGGACATCCGGGGAGCTGTTTTTT. This translates into CASSVGTSGELFF.

This chain links TRBV20-1 with TRBJ1-2; D gene unclear. Per germline, CDR1 DFQATT and CDR2 SNEGSKA (reference sequence). Trimming stripped 2 bases from V and 6 bases from J, with 7 bases between. The CDR3 length is 11 residues. The CDR3 bases are TGCAGTGCTAGATTTTCAGATGGCTACACCTTC. This gives the protein CSARFSDGYTF.

V is TRBV5-1 and J is TRBJ2-5; 7 bases fit TRBD2. The CDR3 length is 13 residues. The V gene end was trimmed by 4 bases and the J gene end by 5 bases; junction bases not matched to a gene: 5. Germline V gene data show CDR1 as SGHRS and CDR2 as YFSETQ. The CDR3 reads CASSPREGETQYF. The CDR3 DNA reads as TGCGCCAGCAGCCCTAGGGAGGGGGAGACCCAGTACTTC.

This chain uses TRBV4-1 with TRBJ2-2; tentative D call: TRBD1 (6 bases). Between the trimmed V and J ends, which lost 1 base and 4 bases, there was a span of 19 bases. Germline V gives CDR1 MGHRA, CDR2 YSYEKL. The CDR3 contains 18 residues. The CDR3, as DNA: TGCGCCAGCAGCCAAGGGGGTAACAGGGATCGTATCACCGGGGAGCTGTTTTTT. Amino acids: CASSQGGNRDRITGELFF.

The CDR3 reads CASSLDFGGADTEAFF. In DNA, the CDR3 is TGTGCCAGCAGCTTGGACTTTGGGGGCGCGGACACTGAAGCTTTCTTT. This sequence joins TRBV7-9 and TRBJ1-1; D is perhaps TRBD1 (6 bases). Germline CDR1 and CDR2: SEHNR and FQNEAQ (reference sequence). Trimming removed 3 bases from V and 3 bases from J, with 17 bases in between. This CDR3 comprises 16 residues.